This T cell receptor beta chain is drawn from a study of blood T cells in healthy people across ages. A word on this clonotype: The antigen remains undetermined.

Through a sample-barcoded 5' primer and a J-beta primer mix, a second PCR was run for roughly 6 to 11 cycles. The authors tagged each cDNA molecule using a template-switch adaptor with 12 random nucleotides. TCRdb ran MiXCR on the 5' RACE reads and lists one entry per CDR3 protein. The repertoire holds 1.8 million or so distinct CDR3 sequences, with around 40% as singletons. Whole-study findings and limits: PBMCs were not sorted, which prevented a conclusive comparison of naive versus antigen-experienced cells. It was the long-lived donors that had more naive CD4+ cells and higher diversity than aged donors. Unknown CMV status may confound age-related changes in expanded clones.

The CDR3 has 14 residues. Germline values: CDR1 SGHRS, CDR2 YFSETQ. The chain combines TRBV5-1 with TRBJ2-4; no reliable D call. The DNA end lines up better with TRBJ2-5; the J call may be wrong. Sequenced input: blood. The TCR sequence derives from a human donor in good health. For the CDR3, the DNA is TGCGCCAGCAGCTTCAAGATCAAGGGCGAGACCCAGTACTTC. It encodes CASSFKIKGETQYF.